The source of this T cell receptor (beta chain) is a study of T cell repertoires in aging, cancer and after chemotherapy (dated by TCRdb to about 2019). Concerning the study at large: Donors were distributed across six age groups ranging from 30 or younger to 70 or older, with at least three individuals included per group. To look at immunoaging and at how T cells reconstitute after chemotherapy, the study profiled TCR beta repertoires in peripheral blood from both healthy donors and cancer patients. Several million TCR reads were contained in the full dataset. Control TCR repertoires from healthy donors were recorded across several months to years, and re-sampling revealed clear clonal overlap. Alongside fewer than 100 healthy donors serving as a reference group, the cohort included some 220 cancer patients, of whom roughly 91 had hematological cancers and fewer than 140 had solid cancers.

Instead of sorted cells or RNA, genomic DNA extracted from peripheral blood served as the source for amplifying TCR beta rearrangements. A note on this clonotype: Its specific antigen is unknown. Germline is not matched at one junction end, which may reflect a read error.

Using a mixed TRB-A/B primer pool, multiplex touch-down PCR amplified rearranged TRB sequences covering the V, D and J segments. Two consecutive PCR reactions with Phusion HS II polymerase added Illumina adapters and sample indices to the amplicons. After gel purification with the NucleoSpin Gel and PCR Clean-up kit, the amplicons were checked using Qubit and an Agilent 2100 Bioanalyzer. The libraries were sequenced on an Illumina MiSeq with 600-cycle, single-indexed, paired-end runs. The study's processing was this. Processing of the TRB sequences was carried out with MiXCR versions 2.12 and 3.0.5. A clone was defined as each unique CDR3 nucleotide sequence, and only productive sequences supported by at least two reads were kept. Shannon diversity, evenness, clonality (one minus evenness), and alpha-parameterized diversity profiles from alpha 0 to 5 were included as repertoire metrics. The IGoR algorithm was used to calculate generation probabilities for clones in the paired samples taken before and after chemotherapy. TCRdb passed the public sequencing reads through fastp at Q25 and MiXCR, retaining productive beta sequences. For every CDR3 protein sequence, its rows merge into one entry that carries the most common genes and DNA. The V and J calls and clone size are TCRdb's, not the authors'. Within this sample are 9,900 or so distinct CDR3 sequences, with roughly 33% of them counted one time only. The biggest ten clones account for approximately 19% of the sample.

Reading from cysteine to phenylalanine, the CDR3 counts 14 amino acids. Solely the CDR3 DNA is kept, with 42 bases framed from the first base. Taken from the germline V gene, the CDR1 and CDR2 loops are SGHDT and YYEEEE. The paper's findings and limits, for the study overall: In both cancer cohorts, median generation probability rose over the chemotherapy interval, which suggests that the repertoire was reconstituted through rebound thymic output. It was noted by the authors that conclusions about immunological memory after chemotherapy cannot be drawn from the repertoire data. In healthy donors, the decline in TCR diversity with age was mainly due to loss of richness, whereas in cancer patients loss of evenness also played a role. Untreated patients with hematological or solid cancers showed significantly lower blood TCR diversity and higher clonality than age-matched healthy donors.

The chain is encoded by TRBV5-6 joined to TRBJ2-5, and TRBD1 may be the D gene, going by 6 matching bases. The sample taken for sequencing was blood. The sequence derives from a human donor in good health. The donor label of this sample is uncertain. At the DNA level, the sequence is TGCGCCAGCAGCTTGCAGGGGCGCCAAGAGACCCAGTACTTC. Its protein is CASSLQGRQETQYF.